Listed below are T cell receptor beta chains from one sample, sequenced in a study of blood T cell repertoires in COVID-19. Produced via immunoSEQ multiplex PCR; TCRdb's table is partial and in-frame only. The sample has some 240,000 clones, approximately 85% seen once. The sample was peripheral blood. These receptors originate from a woman between 65 and 79 years old with COVID-19, enrolled during active disease. CDR3s include the opening cysteine and the closing phenylalanine or tryptophan. D genes are given only for firm matches. The size field is filled for only some rows; it gives once, few, many or a size class.

few	TRBD1	TRBV7-2	TRBJ1-5	TGTGCCAGCAGCTCCGACAGGGGAGCATCGCCCCAGCATTTT	CASSSDRGASPQHF
NA	NA	TRBV24-1	TRBJ2-2	TGTGCCACCAGTGACACAACAGTTGCGAACACCGGGGAGCTGTTTTTT	CATSDTTVANTGELFF
NA	TRBD1	TRBV6-5	TRBJ2-7	TGTGCCAGCACCGTAACGACAGGGGAGGTTTACGAGCAGTACTTC	CASTVTTGEVYEQYF
NA	TRBD1	TRBV19	TRBJ2-5	TGTGCCAGTAGTATGGGGACAGAGATCCAAGAGACCCAGTACTTC	CASSMGTEIQETQYF
NA	TRBD1	TRBV18	TRBJ1-1	TGTGCCAGCTCACCACCCTCAGGGGGGAACACTGAAGCTTTCTTT	CASSPPSGGNTEAFF
NA	TRBD1	TRBV7-2	TRBJ1-2	TGTGCCAGCAGCTTGACAGGGGTGGTTAACTATGGCTACACCTTC	CASSLTGVVNYGYTF
NA	NA	TRBV6-2/TRBV6-3	TRBJ2-1	TGTGCCAGCAGTTACTCGAGCACGAGCTCCTACAATGAGCAGTTCTTC	CASSYSSTSSYNEQFF
NA	TRBD1	TRBV5-4	TRBJ2-2	TGTGCCAGCAGCTTCCTACAGGGGGCAAACACCGGGGAGCTGTTTTTT	CASSFLQGANTGELFF
NA	NA	TRBV4-3	TRBJ1-5	TGCGCCAGCAGCCAAGACGCGGGGAATCAGCCCCAGCATTTT	CASSQDAGNQPQHF
NA	NA	TRBV11-2	TRBJ1-4	TGTGCCAGCACCGCTACGGGTAATGAAAAACTGTTTTTT	CASTATGNEKLFF
few	NA	TRBV7-8	TRBJ2-1	TGTGCCAGCAGCTCCCCGGCAGGCCACAATGAGCAGTTCTTC	CASSSPAGHNEQFF